A single sample is the source of the 5 T cell receptor beta chains below, sequenced in a study of T cell responses to AZD1222 COVID-19 vaccine. Clones were read by immunoSEQ multiplex PCR, and TCRdb kept only the in-frame ones, dropping some. The data show about 74,000 clones, around 93% seen once. Specimen: peripheral blood, collected 28 days after the second AZD1222 dose. The source of these receptors is an adult who received the AZD1222 COVID-19 vaccine.

This clone was counted a single time. This chain connects TRBV25-1 to TRBJ2-7; TRBD1 matches 7 bases. Trimming removed 3 bases from V and 2 bases from J; junction bases left unmatched: 13. The CDR3 length is 17 residues. Per the germline V gene, CDR1 is MGHDK and CDR2 is SYGVNS. The CDR3 loop reads CASSDKGQPTDAYEQYF. CDR3 sequence (DNA): TGTGCCAGCAGTGATAAGGGACAGCCGACTGACGCCTACGAGCAGTACTTC.

The rearrangement joins TRBV5-4 to TRBJ2-3, with 7 bases fitting TRBD2. The V gene's germline CDR1 is SGHNT and CDR2 YYREEE (reference sequence). The CDR3 extends over 14 amino acids. Trimming removed 5 bases from V and 1 base from J; junction bases left unmatched: 4. The CDR3 nucleotides are TGTGCCAGCAGTTTCACTAGCGGCACAGATACGCAGTATTTT. Protein product: CASSFTSGTDTQYF.

V usage is TRBV7-2 and J usage is TRBJ1-6; possibly TRBD1 for D (6 bases). Trimming took 4 bases from V and 7 from J, leaving 11 bases between them. Per the germline V gene, CDR1 is SGHTA and CDR2 is FQGNSA. The CDR3 consists of 14 residues. Here the CDR3 reads CASSWGAENSPLHF. CDR3 DNA sequence: TGTGCCAGCAGCTGGGGGGCAGAAAATTCACCCCTCCACTTT.

The V call is TRBV18, the J call TRBJ2-7; possibly TRBD2 for D (6 bases). The germline CDR1 and CDR2 sequences are KGHSH and LQKENI. The CDR3 loop spans 14 amino acids. With 6 bases removed from V and 0 bases from J, the gap between germline ends came to 12 bases. The CDR3 protein is CASSISSASYEQYF. The CDR3 coding sequence is TGTGCCAGCTCCATCTCTAGCGCCTCCTACGAGCAGTACTTC.

The rearrangement joins TRBV3-1 (or the pseudogene TRBV3-2) to TRBJ1-1; weak D call: TRBD1 (6 bases). CDR1 and CDR2 (germline): LGHDT, YNNKEL (reference sequence). CDR3 length: 13 residues. Trimming left V 1 base short and J 8 bases short, with 11 bases between. This CDR3 is CASSQVLTGEAFF. The CDR3 coding sequence is TGTGCCAGCAGCCAAGTTTTGACAGGAGAAGCTTTCTTT.